The 31 T cell receptor beta chains in this list originate from one sample, sequenced in a study of CD8 T cells in ankylosing spondylitis. TCRdb ran MiXCR on the 5' RACE reads and lists one entry per CDR3 protein. The repertoire holds about 130,000 distinct CDR3 sequences, with 9.3% as singletons. Material for sequencing was blood, either unsorted or a sorted T cell fraction (not recorded which). These receptors were obtained from a male donor with ankylosing spondylitis or in good health (not recorded which).

Details on this clonotype: This could be a read error, since a much larger clone is one nucleotide away. The V gene is TRBV20-1, the J gene TRBJ1-2; D gene unclear. The CDR3 totals 12 residues. The germline CDR1 and CDR2 sequences are DFQATT and SNEGSKA (reference sequence). V lost 3 bases to trimming and J lost 2 bases, with 7 bases between them. The CDR3 reads CSASTRNYGYTF. The DNA for the CDR3 is TGCAGTGCTAGTACCAGGAACTATGGCTACACCTTC.

Many counts were recorded for this clonotype. J is TRBJ2-7 and V is TRBV5-5, with D possibly matching TRBD2 (6 bases). The CDR3 is 14 amino acids. V gave up 2 bases and J gave up 7 bases, with 16 bases separating them. From germline, CDR1 is SGHKS and CDR2 YYEKEE (reference sequence). CDR3 sequence (DNA): TGTGCCAGCAGCTTCGCTAGCGCACTAGGGGAGCAGTACTTC. This gives the protein CASSFASALGEQYF.

This clonotype was counted at least ten times. The chain recombines TRBV6-5 with TRBJ2-7; 10 bases agree with TRBD2. The CDR3 has 17 amino acids. J was trimmed by 5 bases and V by 2 bases; bases with no gene match: 12. Looked up from germline, CDR1 is MNHEY and CDR2 is SVGAGI. The CDR3 protein is CASSYRPSGSLSHEQYF. Written as DNA, the CDR3 is TGTGCCAGCAGTTACCGTCCTAGCGGGAGTTTATCCCACGAGCAGTACTTC.

This clonotype was seen many times. V usage is TRBV5-1 and J usage is TRBJ2-7; D is perhaps TRBD1 or TRBD2 (5 bases each). CDR1 is SGHRS and CDR2 is YFSETQ in the germline V gene. The V end lost 7 bases, the J end lost 7 bases, and 21 bases lay between the germline ends. The CDR3 contains 14 residues. CDR3 amino acids: CASRKAQGVGEQYF. The DNA for the CDR3 is TGCGCCAGCCGTAAGGCTCAGGGAGTGGGGGAGCAGTACTTC. Full variable domain (rest looked up from reference TRBV5-1 and TRBJ2-7): KAGVTQTPRYLIKTRGQQVTLSCSPISGHRSVSWYQQTPGQGLQFLFEYFSETQRNKGNFPGRFSGRQFSNSRSEMNVSTLELGDSALYLCASRKAQGVGEQYFGPGTRLTVT.

This clonotype was picked up many times. V is TRBV7-8 and J is TRBJ1-1; D gene ambiguous. Germline V gene lookup returns CDR1 SGHVS and CDR2 FQNEAQ. Between the trimmed V and J ends, which lost 2 bases and 0 bases, there was a span of 4 bases. There are 13 residues in the CDR3. The CDR3 bases are TGTGCCAGCAGCTTACTTATGAACACTGAAGCTTTCTTT. This encodes CASSLLMNTEAFF.

This clonotype has at least ten counts. The chain recombines TRBV12-3 or TRBV12-4 with TRBJ2-1; 7 bases fit TRBD2. The CDR3 is 15 residues long. After removal of 3 bases from V and 6 bases from J, the junction contained 8 bases not matched to a gene. In DNA form, the CDR3 reads TGTGCCAGCAGTTTCTCCGGCGGGAGAGCCAATGAGCAGTTCTTC. Encoded protein: CASSFSGGRANEQFF.

This clonotype showed up many times. This chain uses TRBV27 with TRBJ2-1; tentative D call: TRBD1 (6 bases). This CDR3 region has 15 residues. V lost 6 bases, J lost 5 bases, and 17 bases lay in between. Germline-derived CDR1 and CDR2 are MNHEY and SMNVEV (reference sequence). CDR3 region: CASRAQGRQDNEQFF. CDR3 DNA sequence: TGTGCCAGCAGAGCACAGGGACGCCAAGACAATGAGCAGTTCTTC.

The chain uses TRBV5-1 and TRBJ2-7; TRBD2 matches at 13 bases. J was trimmed by 5 bases and V by 4 bases; bases with no gene match: 6. CDR3 size: 15 residues. The V gene's germline CDR1 is SGHRS and CDR2 YFSETQ. The CDR3 DNA reads as TGCGCCAGCAGCGCAGGACTAGCGGGAGCAAACGAGCAGTACTTC. It yields the protein CASSAGLAGANEQYF.

This clonotype was seen a handful of times. The J gene is TRBJ2-2, the V gene TRBV20-1; TRBD1 or TRBD2 may be the D gene (6 bases each). CDR1 is DFQATT, CDR2 SNEGSKA, per germline (reference sequence). Trimming left V 3 bases short and J 6 bases short, with 14 bases between. CDR3 length: 14 amino acids. The CDR3 here is CSARDEGGPGELFF. CDR3 DNA: TGCAGTGCTAGGGATGAGGGGGGCCCCGGGGAGCTGTTTTTT.

As concerns this clonotype: This clone may be a read error of a much larger clone one base away. CDR3 DNA sequence: TGTGCCAGCCGCCTTTTCTCCTACGAGCAGTACTTC. Residues: CASRLFSYEQYF. The chain uses TRBV12-3 or TRBV12-4 and TRBJ2-7; no clear D gene. The CDR3 has 12 residues. Trimming pared 8 bases from V and 0 bases from J, leaving 8 bases between.

J is TRBJ2-5 and V is TRBV4-2; D call uncertain. V lost 3 bases and J 8 bases, leaving 10 bases between the germline ends. The CDR3 contains 12 residues. Germline V gives CDR1 LGHNA, CDR2 YNFKEQ. CDR3 DNA: TGTGCCAGCAGCCATGACTCCTATACCCAGTACTTC. The encoded protein is CASSHDSYTQYF.

The V call is TRBV4-3, the J call TRBJ2-1; possibly TRBD2 for D (6 bases). The CDR3 runs 14 residues. The V gene lost 6 bases and the J gene lost 8 bases, with 17 bases spanning the gap. The germline CDR1 and CDR2 sequences are LGHNA and YSLEER. CDR3 in DNA: TGCGCCAGCAGGGGTAGCGGAATTAGGGATGAGCAGTTCTTC. The encoded protein is CASRGSGIRDEQFF.

This clonotype was counted many times. The V call is TRBV28, the J call TRBJ1-3, with TRBD1 matching over 7 bases. Looked up from germline, CDR1 is MDHEN and CDR2 is SYDVKM. The CDR3 runs to 13 residues. Trimming at V came to 9 bases and at J to 2 bases, leaving 4 bases not matched to a gene. The DNA for the CDR3 is TGTGCCAGTGGGGACAGCACTGGAAACACCATATATTTT. It is translated as CASGDSTGNTIYF.

At least ten counts were recorded for this clonotype. The chain is built from TRBV12-3 or TRBV12-4 and TRBJ2-7, with TRBD1 as a possible D gene (5 bases). Trimming shortened V by 3 bases and J by 4 bases, and 13 bases separated the two germline ends. This CDR3 has 14 amino acids. CDR3 in DNA: TGTGCCAGCAGTTTTAGCAGGGTAGTGTACGAGCAGTACTTC. This translates into CASSFSRVVYEQYF.

This clonotype was observed a few times. The CDR3 region has the DNA TGTGCCAGCAGCTTTGGACGGCCAGGCGAAGAGACCCAGTACTTC. This sequence encodes CASSFGRPGEETQYF. The chain couples TRBV7-8 to TRBJ2-5; no clear D. Deletions cut 3 bases from V and 3 bases from J, with 14 bases between. There are 15 residues in the CDR3. CDR1 SGHVS and CDR2 FQNEAQ come from the germline V gene.

This clonotype has a handful of counts. V usage is TRBV5-1 and J usage is TRBJ2-3, with 8 bases fitting TRBD2. Germline V gene sequence: CDR1 SGHRS, CDR2 YFSETQ. The V segment lost 4 bases and the J segment 7 bases; nucleotides outside the gene matches: 14. The CDR3 loop spans 16 amino acids. The CDR3 sequence is CASSQSLAALRNTQYF. CDR3 sequence (DNA): TGCGCCAGCAGCCAATCACTAGCGGCCCTGAGGAATACGCAGTATTTT.

The rearrangement links TRBV4-3 to TRBJ2-7; D is possibly TRBD2 (5 bases). The V gene's germline CDR1 is LGHNA and CDR2 YSLEER. Trimming left V 1 base short and J 1 base short, with 11 bases between. This CDR3 comprises 15 residues. CDR3 in DNA: TGCGCCAGCAGCCAAGTGGGAGACCATTCCTACGAGCAGTACTTC. It codes for CASSQVGDHSYEQYF.

This clonotype was found a few times. The rearrangement uses TRBV3-1 and TRBJ2-5; D gene ambiguous. V lost 3 bases to trimming and J lost 5 bases, with 13 bases between them. CDR1 and CDR2 from the germline V gene are LGHDT and YNNKEL (reference sequence). The CDR3 totals 14 residues. This CDR3 is CASSQRQPGETQYF. The CDR3 coding sequence is TGTGCCAGCAGCCAGAGACAACCTGGGGAGACCCAGTACTTC.

This clonotype occurred many times. V usage is TRBV20-1 and J usage is TRBJ1-1; D possibly corresponds to TRBD1 (6 bases). V was shortened by 3 bases and J by 1 base, with 15 bases between the two germline ends. The V gene's germline CDR1 is DFQATT and CDR2 SNEGSKA (reference sequence). CDR3 length equals 15 residues. The chain's CDR3 is CSARDPGQPNTEAFF. CDR3 bases: TGCAGTGCTAGGGACCCGGGACAACCGAACACTGAAGCTTTCTTT.

Many counts were recorded for this clonotype. The chain carries TRBV7-9 and TRBJ2-7; a weak D match, TRBD2 (6 bases). The CDR3 loop spans 14 amino acids. CDR1 is SEHNR, CDR2 FQNEAQ, per germline (reference sequence). V lost 5 bases and J 2 bases, leaving 13 bases between the germline ends. DNA of the CDR3: TGTGCCAGCAGCCCCCGGGACTTCACCTACGAGCAGTACTTC. It is translated as CASSPRDFTYEQYF.

This chain links TRBV15 with TRBJ2-7; 8 nucleotides match TRBD2. Germline V gives CDR1 LNHNV, CDR2 YYDKDF (reference sequence). This CDR3 region has 16 residues. The ends lost 4 bases at V and 0 bases at J; junction bases unmatched: 8. The CDR3 region is CATSNFGREGSYEQYF. CDR3 nucleotides: TGTGCCACCAGCAACTTTGGACGGGAGGGCTCCTACGAGCAGTACTTC.

The chain carries TRBV9 and TRBJ1-4, with 7 positions matching TRBD1. V lost 3 bases, J lost 7 bases, and 9 bases stayed unmatched. The germline gives CDR1 SGDLS, CDR2 YYNGEE. This CDR3 contains 15 residues. The CDR3 loop is CASSAHSGQTEKLFF. Written as DNA, the CDR3 is TGTGCCAGCAGCGCACACTCGGGACAGACTGAAAAACTGTTTTTT. Supplemented by reference TRBV9 and TRBJ1-4, the full variable domain reads DSGVTQTPKHLITATGQRVTLRCSPRSGDLSVYWYQQSLDQGLQFLIQYYNGEERAKGNILERFSAQQFPDLHSELNLSSLELGDSALYFCASSAHSGQTEKLFFGSGTQLSVL.

This clonotype was seen a few times. This chain joins TRBV7-3 and TRBJ2-3; 7 bases are a match to TRBD2. The V segment lost 0 bases and the J segment 0 bases; nucleotides outside the gene matches: 12. This CDR3 is 19 amino acids long. Germline CDR1 is SGHTA and CDR2 is FQGTGA. The CDR3 DNA reads TGTGCCAGCAGCTTAACTAGCGGGCCCGAAGGGCCTAGCACAGATACGCAGTATTTT. It specifies CASSLTSGPEGPSTDTQYF.

The genes are TRBV7-9 and TRBJ2-7; D is possibly TRBD1 or TRBD2 (5 bases each). The CDR3 length is 15 residues. Trimming took off 5 bases at V and 1 base at J, with 15 bases between the two ends. Germline CDR1 SEHNR, CDR2 FQNEAQ (reference sequence). CDR3 residues: CASSDTGTISYEQYF. The CDR3, as DNA: TGTGCCAGCAGCGATACCGGGACGATTTCCTACGAGCAGTACTTC.

This clonotype was observed many times. The rearrangement links TRBV12-3 or TRBV12-4 to TRBJ2-1, with 8 positions matching TRBD2. Trimming took 6 bases from V and 4 from J; bases not matched to a gene: 2. The CDR3 is 13 residues long. CDR3 in amino acids: CASRAGVYNEQFF. CDR3 DNA: TGTGCCAGCAGAGCGGGAGTGTACAATGAGCAGTTCTTC.

In its sample, this clonotype was seen many times. This CDR3 reads CASINTSGGRPQYF. The CDR3 DNA is TGTGCCAGCATCAACACTAGCGGTGGGCGACCCCAGTACTTC. V usage is TRBV6-2 or TRBV6-3 and J usage is TRBJ2-5; TRBD2 matches at 8 bases. Germline V lookup: CDR1 MNHEY, CDR2 SVGEGT. The J segment lost 9 bases and the V segment lost 7 bases, leaving 13 bases of the junction unmatched. The CDR3 runs 14 residues.

Points on this clonotype: A much larger clone is a single base away; this may be a read error. This rearrangement joins TRBV7-3 to TRBJ2-1, with TRBD2 matching over 7 bases. CDR3 length: 15 amino acids. V was clipped by 2 bases and J by 8 bases; unmatched bases: 9. CDR1 and CDR2 from the germline V gene are SGHTA and FQGTGA. This chain's CDR3 is CASSLGPSGHDEQFF. The CDR3 bases are TGTGCCAGCAGCTTAGGGCCTAGCGGACACGATGAGCAGTTCTTC.

This clonotype was observed a handful of times. V is TRBV6-1 and J is TRBJ2-7; 7 bases line up with TRBD1. After removal of 5 bases from V and 7 bases from J, the junction contained 11 bases not matched to a gene. Germline V CDR1 and CDR2: MNHNS, SASEGT. CDR3 length: 14 amino acids. This CDR3 is CASSQHKGQLEQYF. The CDR3 DNA follows: TGTGCCAGCAGTCAACATAAGGGACAGCTAGAGCAGTACTTC.

This clonotype was detected a few times. This chain uses TRBV27 with TRBJ2-1; D may match TRBD1 or TRBD2 (6 bases each). The length of the CDR3 is 14 residues. Trimming took 3 bases from V and 9 from J, leaving 15 bases between them. CDR1 is MNHEY, CDR2 SMNVEV, per germline (reference sequence). For the CDR3, the DNA is TGTGCCAGCAGTTTTCTGAGGGGGGCGGCTGAGCAGTTCTTC. As protein: CASSFLRGAAEQFF.

In this sample, this clonotype turned up many times. The chain combines TRBV28 with TRBJ2-7, with TRBD2 matching over 11 bases. This CDR3 has 15 residues. Trimming took 7 bases from V and 3 from J; bases not matched to a gene: 8. Germline V gives CDR1 MDHEN, CDR2 SYDVKM. CDR3 DNA: TGTGCCAGCAACCCGTCACTAGCGGGAGTCTACGAGCAGTACTTC. Translating gives CASNPSLAGVYEQYF.

This clonotype was recorded many times. This rearrangement joins TRBV20-1 to TRBJ1-5, with TRBD1 as a possible D gene (5 bases). The CDR3 length is 15 residues. Between the trimmed V and J ends, which lost 6 bases and 1 base, there was a span of 16 bases. The germline V gene encodes CDR1 DFQATT and CDR2 SNEGSKA (reference sequence). The chain's CDR3 is CSATTGHLSNQPQHF. For the CDR3, the DNA is TGCAGTGCAACCACAGGACACCTAAGCAATCAGCCCCAGCATTTT.